Following are 15 T cell receptor beta chains from one sample sequenced in a study of cytomegalovirus exposure and HLA in healthy donors. TCRdb keeps only in-frame clones here, not all; method: immunoSEQ multiplex PCR. The repertoire holds nearly 110,000 clones, around 90% seen once, with 1.8% in the top ten. The source material was PBMCs. These receptor sequences come from a woman between 18 and 29 years old in good health and CMV-seropositive.

CDR3 sequence reads: CASGDRGPGNTIYF. CDR3 coding DNA: TGTGCCAGCGGTGACAGGGGGCCTGGAAACACCATATATTTT. The chain uses TRBV28 and TRBJ1-3; 10 bases map to TRBD1. This CDR3 contains 14 residues. Per germline, CDR1 MDHEN and CDR2 SYDVKM. After removal of 8 bases from V and 2 bases from J, the junction contained 3 bases not matched to a gene.

This chain joins TRBV10-3 and TRBJ2-1; TRBD1 matches at 9 bases. Germline V gene sequence: CDR1 ENHRY, CDR2 SYGVKD. The CDR3 covers 16 residues. The V and J ends lost 10 bases and 4 bases, in that order; junction bases with no gene match: 14. Written as DNA, the CDR3 is TGTGCCACGATCAACACCGGGACAGGGAAATACAATGAGCAGTTCTTC. Translated: CATINTGTGKYNEQFF.

The CDR3 spells CASSPGFDTQYF. The CDR3 nucleotides are TGTGCCAGCAGCCCGGGGTTCGATACGCAGTATTTT. The chain carries TRBV5-6 and TRBJ2-3; tentative D call: TRBD2 (5 bases). In germline, CDR1 is SGHDT, CDR2 YYEEEE. V lost 4 bases to trimming and J lost 6 bases, with 9 bases between them. The CDR3 is 12 amino acids.

The chain recombines TRBV6-5 with TRBJ1-6; D is possibly TRBD1 (6 bases). Trimming took off 2 bases at V and 9 bases at J, with 17 bases between the two ends. This CDR3 comprises 16 residues. CDR1 MNHEY and CDR2 SVGAGI come from the germline V gene. The CDR3 here is CASSYVTGLGSSPLHF. In nucleotides, the CDR3 is TGTGCCAGCAGTTACGTGACAGGTTTAGGATCTTCACCCCTCCACTTT.

This clone occurred a few times. The chain has TRBV6-6 and TRBJ2-7; the D is unclear. The ends were cut back, 7 bases at V and 1 base at J, with 14 bases in the middle. Germline assignment: CDR1 MNHNY and CDR2 SVGAGI (reference sequence). The CDR3 runs to 14 residues. CDR3 sequence (DNA): TGTGCCAGCACCCCGATGGGCACTTCCTACGAGCAGTACGTC. Translating gives CASTPMGTSYEQYV.

V usage is TRBV6-1 and J usage is TRBJ1-5; 8 bases align to TRBD1. Germline V CDR1 and CDR2: MNHNS, SASEGT. Trimming cost V 4 bases and J 3 bases; bases outside gene matches: 5. The CDR3 has 15 amino acids. CDR3 region: CASSVTTGANQPQHF. The DNA for the CDR3 is TGTGCCAGCAGTGTCACGACAGGGGCCAATCAGCCCCAGCATTTT.

This clone has a single count. V and J are TRBV5-6 and TRBJ1-2; 7 bases line up with TRBD1. The CDR3 contains 13 residues. V dropped 4 bases and J dropped 5; count of bases not matched to a gene: 5. From germline, CDR1 is SGHDT and CDR2 YYEEEE. The CDR3 sequence is CASSIGQEYGYTF. The CDR3 nucleotides are TGTGCCAGCAGCATAGGACAGGAGTATGGCTACACCTTC. Looking up the rest from reference TRBV5-6 and TRBJ1-2 gives the full variable domain: DAGVTQSPTHLIKTRGQQVTLRCSPKSGHDTVSWYQQALGQGPQFIFQYYEEEERQRGNFPDRFSGHQFPNYSSELNVNALLLGDSALYLCASSIGQEYGYTFGSGTRLTVV.

The chain recombines TRBV9 with TRBJ1-4, with a tentative D call TRBD1 (6 bases). Germline assignment: CDR1 SGDLS and CDR2 YYNGEE. Between the trimmed V and J ends, which lost 4 bases and 4 bases, there was a span of 17 bases. The CDR3 consists of 16 residues. In DNA, the CDR3 is TGTGCCAGCAGCCCTGGAGGGGGGGTCTATAATGAAAAACTGTTTTTT. This sequence encodes CASSPGGGVYNEKLFF. The entire variable domain, with the rest obtained from reference TRBV9 and TRBJ1-4, is as follows: DSGVTQTPKHLITATGQRVTLRCSPRSGDLSVYWYQQSLDQGLQFLIQYYNGEERAKGNILERFSAQQFPDLHSELNLSSLELGDSALYFCASSPGGGVYNEKLFFGSGTQLSVL.

The chain recombines TRBV4-1 with TRBJ2-7; 13 bases agree with TRBD2. This CDR3 has 16 amino acids. With V trimmed by 4 bases and J by 2 bases, 5 bases remained unmatched. Per the germline V gene, CDR1 is MGHRA and CDR2 is YSYEKL. The CDR3 loop reads CASSPLLAGGPYEQYF. The CDR3 DNA reads TGCGCCAGCAGCCCGCTACTAGCGGGGGGGCCCTACGAGCAGTACTTC.

The V gene is TRBV2, the J gene TRBJ1-1, with a weak D call TRBD1 (6 bases). Germline V CDR1 and CDR2: SNHLY, FYNNEI. V was trimmed by 8 bases and J by 3 bases, leaving 16 bases between them. The CDR3 has 14 residues. The CDR3, as DNA: TGTGCCAGCCGGAACAGGGCGGGAGACACTGAAGCTTTCTTT. Its translation is CASRNRAGDTEAFF. The variable domain in full, completed from reference TRBV2 and TRBJ1-1, reads EPEVTQTPSHQVTQMGQEVILRCVPISNHLYFYWYRQILGQKVEFLVSFYNNEISEKSEIFDDQFSVERPDGSNFTLKIRSTKLEDSAMYFCASRNRAGDTEAFFGQGTRLTVV.

V and J are TRBV5-1 and TRBJ1-2, with D possibly matching TRBD1 (6 bases). Germline lookup yields CDR1 SGHRS and CDR2 YFSETQ. The CDR3 totals 15 residues. The ends were cut back, 0 bases at V and 2 bases at J, with 11 bases in the middle. The CDR3 DNA follows: TGCGCCAGCAGCTTGGCGTCAGGGGAAAACTATGGCTACACCTTC. It yields the protein CASSLASGENYGYTF.

This rearrangement joins TRBV6-6 to TRBJ1-6; D gene ambiguous. There are 11 residues in the CDR3. Germline V gives CDR1 MNHNY, CDR2 SVGAGI (reference sequence). Trimming cost V 7 bases and J 9 bases, with 7 bases left between them. The CDR3 coding sequence is TGTGCCAGCAACAATCTTTCACCCCTCCACTTT. Its translation is CASNNLSPLHF.

CDR3 bases: TGCGCCAGCAGCTGGGACAGGTCATACGAGCAGTACTTC. It codes for CASSWDRSYEQYF. The chain couples TRBV5-1 to TRBJ2-7, with 8 bases lining up with TRBD1. In germline, CDR1 is SGHRS, CDR2 YFSETQ. The CDR3 runs to 13 residues. Germline trimming cut 3 bases from V and 4 bases from J; bases unmatched to any gene: 3.

Only one count was recorded for this clone. This sequence joins TRBV28 and TRBJ2-3; unclear D gene. CDR1 is MDHEN and CDR2 is SYDVKM in the germline V gene. The CDR3 totals 12 residues. Trimming cost V 1 base and J 4 bases, with 3 bases left between them. The CDR3, as DNA: TGTGCCAGCAGTTTATCGTCAGATACGCAGTATTTT. Amino acid sequence: CASSLSSDTQYF.

The rearrangement uses TRBV6-1 and TRBJ1-5; possibly TRBD1 for D (5 bases). The CDR3 is 14 residues long. The V end was cut by 5 bases, the J end by 3 bases, with 11 bases between. From germline, CDR1 is MNHNS and CDR2 SASEGT. CDR3 DNA: TGTGCCAGCAGTAATGCAGGGATCAATCAGCCCCAGCATTTT. Translation: CASSNAGINQPQHF.